These 8 T cell receptor beta chains were sequenced from one sample in a study of CD8+CD57+ T cells in acquired aplastic anemia. In patients chosen for sequencing, flow cytometry had shown CD8+CD57+ cell expansion. Profiling that covered TCR beta VDJ and CDR3 relied on genomic DNA as its template. TCRdb analysed the reads with MiXCR anew, one entry per CDR3 protein. The table records around 180,000 distinct CDR3 sequences, 48% of them present only once. Material for sequencing was sorted CD4+, CD8+, or CD8+CD57+ T cells (not recorded which) from PBMCs. These receptors were collected from a human donor with aplastic anemia.

In this sample, this clonotype turned up a few times. The V gene is TRBV2, the J gene TRBJ2-7, with TRBD2 identical over 12 bases. With V trimmed by 3 bases and J by 7 bases, 4 bases remained unmatched. Germline values: CDR1 SNHLY, CDR2 FYNNEI. CDR3 size: 14 residues. The CDR3 region has the DNA TGTGCCAGCAGTGAGACTAGCGGGAGTGGTGAGCAGTACTTC. This sequence encodes CASSETSGSGEQYF.

The V and J genes are TRBV30 and TRBJ2-1, with TRBD1 matching 9 bases. Germline V gives CDR1 GTSNPN, CDR2 SVGIG (reference sequence). This CDR3 is 14 amino acids long. With 1 base clipped from V and 9 bases from J, the junction kept 7 bases outside the gene matches. In DNA, the CDR3 is TGTGCCTGGAGTGGAGGGACAGGGAGAGGTGAGCAGTTCTTC. Translated, it gives CAWSGGTGRGEQFF.

This clonotype was seen many times. The chain couples TRBV29-1 to TRBJ2-3; 13 bases are a match to TRBD2. Losses at the gene ends were 5 bases for V and 6 bases for J; bases not matched to a gene: 5. Germline lookup yields CDR1 SQVTM and CDR2 ANQGSEA. The CDR3 spans 14 residues. As DNA, the CDR3 is TGCAGCGTTCTGGGACTAGCGGGGTCCGATACGCAGTATTTT. Amino acids: CSVLGLAGSDTQYF.

Only a few counts were recorded for this clonotype. The chain joins TRBV5-1 to TRBJ2-2, with 8 bases identical to TRBD1. Germline lookup yields CDR1 SGHRS and CDR2 YFSETQ. With V trimmed by 0 bases and J by 4 bases, 5 bases remained unmatched. The CDR3 extends over 16 amino acids. The CDR3 region has the DNA TGCGCCAGCAGCTTGGTGACCACAGGGGGCACCGGGGAGCTGTTTTTT. Its translation: CASSLVTTGGTGELFF.

The table lists this clonotype with a few counts. This chain connects TRBV29-1 to TRBJ2-3, with D perhaps being TRBD1 or TRBD2 (5 bases each). Trimming pared 3 bases from V and 0 bases from J, leaving 10 bases between. Germline V gives CDR1 SQVTM, CDR2 ANQGSEA. The CDR3 consists of 14 residues. CDR3 protein: CSVDLGESTDTQYF. DNA of the CDR3: TGCAGCGTTGATTTGGGGGAAAGCACAGATACGCAGTATTTT.

This clonotype showed up many times. The chain recombines TRBV5-1 with TRBJ2-2, with 7 bases that match TRBD1. Germline values: CDR1 SGHRS, CDR2 YFSETQ. The J segment lost 8 bases and the V segment lost 6 bases, leaving 13 bases of the junction unmatched. The CDR3 length is 15 residues. DNA for the CDR3: TGCGCCAGCAATCCCTTAGGGGGCGCATCAGGGGAGCTGTTTTTT. It codes for CASNPLGGASGELFF.

The rearrangement links TRBV5-1 to TRBJ2-5, with no clear D. Germline V gene data show CDR1 as SGHRS and CDR2 as YFSETQ. The CDR3 is 13 residues long. Trimming shortened V by 0 bases and J by 3 bases, and 6 bases separated the two germline ends. The CDR3 coding sequence is TGCGCCAGCAGCTTGGCTCGGAAAGAGACCCAGTACTTC. Translated, it gives CASSLARKETQYF. Drawing the rest from reference TRBV5-1 and TRBJ2-5, the complete variable domain is KAGVTQTPRYLIKTRGQQVTLSCSPISGHRSVSWYQQTPGQGLQFLFEYFSETQRNKGNFPGRFSGRQFSNSRSEMNVSTLELGDSALYLCASSLARKETQYFGPGTRLLVL.

This chain links TRBV7-2 with TRBJ2-1, with 8 bases identical to TRBD2. This CDR3 is built from 16 residues. Looked up from germline, CDR1 is SGHTA and CDR2 is FQGNSA. The junction had 6 bases not matched to a gene; V was cut back by 0 bases and J by 5 bases. The CDR3: CASSLARASGHNEQFF. The CDR3 DNA reads TGTGCCAGCAGCTTAGCGAGGGCTAGCGGGCACAATGAGCAGTTCTTC. The full variable domain, completed using reference TRBV7-2 and TRBJ2-1, is GAGVSQSPSNKVTEKGKDVELRCDPISGHTALYWYRQSLGQGLEFLIYFQGNSAPDKSGLPSDRFSAERTGGSVSTLTIQRTQQEDSAVYLCASSLARASGHNEQFFGPGTRLTVL.